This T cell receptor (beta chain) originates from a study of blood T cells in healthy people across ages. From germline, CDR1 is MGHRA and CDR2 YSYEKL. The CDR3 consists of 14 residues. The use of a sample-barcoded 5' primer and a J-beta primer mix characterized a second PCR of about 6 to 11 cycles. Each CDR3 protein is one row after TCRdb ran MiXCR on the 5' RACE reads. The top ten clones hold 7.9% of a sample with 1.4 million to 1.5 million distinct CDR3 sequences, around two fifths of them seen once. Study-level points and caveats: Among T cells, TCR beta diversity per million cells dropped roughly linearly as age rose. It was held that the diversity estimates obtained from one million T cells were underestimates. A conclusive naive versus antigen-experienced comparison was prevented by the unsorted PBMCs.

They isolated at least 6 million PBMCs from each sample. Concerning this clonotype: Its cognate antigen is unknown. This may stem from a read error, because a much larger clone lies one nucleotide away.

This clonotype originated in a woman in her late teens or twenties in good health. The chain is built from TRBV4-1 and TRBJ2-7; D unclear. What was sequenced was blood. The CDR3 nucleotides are TGCCCCAGCAGCCAAGAGCCACAGCACTACGAGCAGTACTTC. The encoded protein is CPSSQEPQHYEQYF.